These 5 T cell receptor beta chains originate from one sample sequenced in a study of memory CD4+ T cells and cytomegalovirus serostatus. Single viable CD3+CD4+CD8-CD45RO+ cells were sorted as the memory CD4+ T cells. Using immunoSEQ multiplex PCR, the repertoire was profiled, and TCRdb retains in-frame clones only, with some absent. The data show under 80,000 clones, with 80% to 85% seen just once and around 0.9% held by the top ten. Input material: memory CD4+ T cells from blood. The receptors were sampled from an adult in good health and CMV-seronegative.

The rearrangement uses TRBV14 and TRBJ2-7; tentative D call: TRBD2 (6 bases). The V end was cut by 0 bases, the J end by 6 bases, with 18 bases between. Per germline, CDR1 SGHDN and CDR2 FVKESK. The CDR3 totals 16 residues. The CDR3 DNA sequence: TGTGCCAGCAGCCAAGAGGTCCAGGACCGGCGGGGCGAGCAGTACTTC. Translated, it gives CASSQEVQDRRGEQYF.

The chain links TRBV20-1 to TRBJ2-5; D is uncertain. Between the trimmed V and J ends, which lost 3 bases and 9 bases, there was a span of 11 bases. The CDR3 contains 11 residues. Germline CDR1 is DFQATT and CDR2 is SNEGSKA (reference sequence). CDR3 in DNA: TGCAGTGCTAGCCCCCAATTGGCCCAGTACTTC. Translation: CSASPQLAQYF.

V is TRBV10-3 and J is TRBJ2-7; D is possibly TRBD1 or TRBD2 (5 bases each). Germline V gene data show CDR1 as ENHRY and CDR2 as SYGVKD. This CDR3 region has 15 residues. Trimming removed 3 bases from V and 0 bases from J, with 12 bases in between. For the CDR3, the DNA is TGTGCCATCAGTGACATATCCGGGACCTCCTACGAGCAGTACTTC. Its protein product is CAISDISGTSYEQYF.

The chain joins TRBV19 to TRBJ1-4, with 9 bases identical to TRBD1. The CDR3 totals 14 residues. Germline CDR1 reads LNHDA; CDR2 reads SQIVND (reference sequence). With 6 bases clipped from V and 6 bases from J, the junction kept 5 bases outside the gene matches. CDR3 loop: CASSRTGADEKLFF. The CDR3 bases are TGTGCCAGTAGCCGGACAGGGGCTGATGAAAAACTGTTTTTT.

The chain links TRBV18 to TRBJ1-4; TRBD1 is a possible D gene (5 bases). The CDR3 is made up of 15 amino acids. Trimming stripped 1 base from V and 8 bases from J, with 14 bases between. Germline V lookup: CDR1 KGHSH, CDR2 LQKENI. The CDR3: CASSPQGGAREKLFF. CDR3 DNA sequence: TGTGCCAGCTCACCACAAGGCGGGGCAAGGGAAAAACTGTTTTTT.